Sequencing of this TCR beta chain was carried out in a study of blood T cells in healthy people across ages. Alongside a J-beta primer mix, a sample-barcoded 5' primer served in a second PCR lasting 7 to 11 cycles. TCRdb ran MiXCR on the 5' RACE reads and lists one entry per CDR3 protein. The table lists 700,000 to 900,000 distinct CDR3 sequences, approximately 24% of them singletons. Germline V gene data show CDR1 as MNHEY and CDR2 as SVGAGI. CDR3 length: 16 amino acids. With V trimmed by 0 bases and J by 7 bases, 10 bases remained unmatched. This same sample was also taken into another study, of T cells of mothers and their children.

The TCR was taken from a boy aged 5-17 years in good health. The source material was blood. The chain has TRBV6-5 and TRBJ2-5, with 8 bases lining up with TRBD2. DNA for the CDR3: TGTGCCAGCAGTTACTCTCTGGCGGGAGGAGGTGGGACCCAGTACTTC. It translates to CASSYSLAGGGGTQYF.